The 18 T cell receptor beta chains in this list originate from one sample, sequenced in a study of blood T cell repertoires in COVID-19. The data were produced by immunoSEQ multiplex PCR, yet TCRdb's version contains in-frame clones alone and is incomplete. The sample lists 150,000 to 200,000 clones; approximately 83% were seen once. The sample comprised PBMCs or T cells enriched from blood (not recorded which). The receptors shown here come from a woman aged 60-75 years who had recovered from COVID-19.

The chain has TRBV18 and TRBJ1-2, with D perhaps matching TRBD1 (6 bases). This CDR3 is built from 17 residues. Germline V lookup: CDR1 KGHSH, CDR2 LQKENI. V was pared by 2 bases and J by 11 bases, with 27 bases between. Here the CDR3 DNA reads TGTGCCAGCTCACCAACCGTGGTGGGCAGGGGCGGTCCGAGGTACACCTTC. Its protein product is CASSPTVVGRGGPRYTF. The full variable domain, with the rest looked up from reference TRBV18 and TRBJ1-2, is NAGVMQNPRHLVRRRGQEARLRCSPMKGHSHVYWYRQLPEEGLKFMVYLQKENIIDESGMPKERFSAEFPKEGPSILRIQQVVRGDSAAYFCASSPTVVGRGGPRYTFGSGTRLTVV.

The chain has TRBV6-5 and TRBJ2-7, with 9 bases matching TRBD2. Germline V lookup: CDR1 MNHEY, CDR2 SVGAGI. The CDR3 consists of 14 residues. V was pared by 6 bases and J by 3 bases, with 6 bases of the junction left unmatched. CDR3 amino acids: CASRRLAESYEQYF. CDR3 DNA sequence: TGTGCCAGCAGACGACTAGCGGAGAGCTACGAGCAGTACTTC.

The CDR3 bases are TGTGCCAGTAGTATTTTGGCGGGGTCTGGCGAGCAGTTCTTC. It is translated as CASSILAGSGEQFF. This chain connects TRBV19 to TRBJ2-1; D is perhaps TRBD2 (6 bases). The ends were cut back, 3 bases at V and 10 bases at J, with 16 bases in the middle. Germline loops: CDR1 LNHDA, CDR2 SQIVND (reference sequence). The CDR3 is 14 residues long.

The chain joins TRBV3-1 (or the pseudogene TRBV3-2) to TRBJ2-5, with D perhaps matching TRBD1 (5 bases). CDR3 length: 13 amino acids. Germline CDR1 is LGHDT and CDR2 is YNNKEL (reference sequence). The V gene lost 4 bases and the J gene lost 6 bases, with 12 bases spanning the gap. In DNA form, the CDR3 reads TGTGCCAGCAGCCCCAGGGCGCCGAAGACCCAGTACTTC. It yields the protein CASSPRAPKTQYF.

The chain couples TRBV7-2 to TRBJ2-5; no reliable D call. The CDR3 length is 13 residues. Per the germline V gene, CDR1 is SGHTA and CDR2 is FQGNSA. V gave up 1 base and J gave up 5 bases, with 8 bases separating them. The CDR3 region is CASSLGSRETQYF. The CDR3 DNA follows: TGTGCCAGCAGCTTAGGGAGTCGGGAGACCCAGTACTTC.

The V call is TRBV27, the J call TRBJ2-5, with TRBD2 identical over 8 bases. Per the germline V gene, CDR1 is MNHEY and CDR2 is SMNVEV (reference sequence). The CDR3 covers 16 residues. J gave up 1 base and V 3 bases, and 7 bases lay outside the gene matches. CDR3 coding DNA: TGTGCCAGCAGTTTTAGCCTAGCGGGCATCCAAGAGACCCAGTACTTC. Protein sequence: CASSFSLAGIQETQYF.

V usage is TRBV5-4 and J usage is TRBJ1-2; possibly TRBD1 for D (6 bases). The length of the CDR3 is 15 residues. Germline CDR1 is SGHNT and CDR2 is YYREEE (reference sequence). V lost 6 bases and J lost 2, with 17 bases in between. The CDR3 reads CASTPTGTPNYGYTF. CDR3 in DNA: TGTGCCAGCACCCCAACCGGGACACCGAACTATGGCTACACCTTC.

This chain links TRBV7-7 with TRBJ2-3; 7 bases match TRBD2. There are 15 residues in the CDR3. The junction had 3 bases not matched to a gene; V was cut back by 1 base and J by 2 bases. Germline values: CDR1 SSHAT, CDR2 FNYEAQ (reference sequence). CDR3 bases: TGTGCCAGCAGCTTAGTGGGAGGGCCCACAGATACGCAGTATTTT. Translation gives CASSLVGGPTDTQYF.

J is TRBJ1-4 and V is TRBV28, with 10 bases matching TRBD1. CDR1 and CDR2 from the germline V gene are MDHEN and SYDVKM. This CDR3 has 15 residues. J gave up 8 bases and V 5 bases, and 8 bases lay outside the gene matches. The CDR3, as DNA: TGTGCCAGCAGTATACCGGGACAGGGGAACGAAAAACTGTTTTTT. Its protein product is CASSIPGQGNEKLFF.

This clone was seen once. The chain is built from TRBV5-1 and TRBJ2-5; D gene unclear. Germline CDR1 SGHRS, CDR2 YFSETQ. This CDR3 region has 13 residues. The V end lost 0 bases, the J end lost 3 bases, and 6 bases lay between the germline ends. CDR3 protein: CASSLAVEETQYF. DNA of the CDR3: TGCGCCAGCAGCTTGGCCGTAGAAGAGACCCAGTACTTC.

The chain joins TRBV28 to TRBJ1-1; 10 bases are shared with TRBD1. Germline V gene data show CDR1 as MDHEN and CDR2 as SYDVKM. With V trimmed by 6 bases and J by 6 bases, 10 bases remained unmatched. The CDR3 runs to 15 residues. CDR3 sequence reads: CASRPLGQGGAEAFF. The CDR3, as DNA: TGTGCCAGCAGACCTTTAGGACAGGGGGGGGCTGAAGCTTTCTTT.

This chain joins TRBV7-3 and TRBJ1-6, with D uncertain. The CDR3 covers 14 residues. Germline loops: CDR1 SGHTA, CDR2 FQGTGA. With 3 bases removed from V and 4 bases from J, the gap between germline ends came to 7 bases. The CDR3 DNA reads TGTGCCAGCAGCTTCACGGGTTATAATTCACCCCTCCACTTT. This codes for CASSFTGYNSPLHF.

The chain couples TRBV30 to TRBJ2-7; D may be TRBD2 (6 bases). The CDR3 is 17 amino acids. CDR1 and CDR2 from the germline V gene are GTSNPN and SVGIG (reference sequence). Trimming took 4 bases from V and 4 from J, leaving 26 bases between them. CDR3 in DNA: TGTGCCTGGATCCGTAGCGGAGCAACCATTTTGGGGTACGAGCAGTACTTC. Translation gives CAWIRSGATILGYEQYF.

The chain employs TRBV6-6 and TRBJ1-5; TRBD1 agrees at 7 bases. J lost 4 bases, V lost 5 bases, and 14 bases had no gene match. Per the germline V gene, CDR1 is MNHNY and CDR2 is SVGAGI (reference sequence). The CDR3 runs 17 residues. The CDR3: CASSPGGGTVVNQPQHF. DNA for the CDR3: TGTGCCAGCAGTCCGGGCGGTGGGACAGTTGTGAATCAGCCCCAGCATTTT.

CDR3 in amino acids: CASSQDFGQGYIEQYF. The DNA of the CDR3 is TGTGCCAGCAGCCAAGATTTCGGGCAGGGATACATCGAGCAGTACTTC. This rearrangement joins TRBV14 to TRBJ2-7; TRBD1 might be the D (5 bases). The CDR3 totals 16 residues. Germline CDR1 and CDR2: SGHDN and FVKESK. V lost 0 bases, J lost 6 bases, and 18 bases lay in between.

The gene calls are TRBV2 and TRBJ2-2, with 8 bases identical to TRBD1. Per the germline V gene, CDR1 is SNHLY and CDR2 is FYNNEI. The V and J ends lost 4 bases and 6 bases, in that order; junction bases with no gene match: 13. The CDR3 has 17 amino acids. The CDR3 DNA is TGTGCCAGCAGTGCGACGAGGACAGGGTCGGTCGCCGGGGAGCTGTTTTTT. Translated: CASSATRTGSVAGELFF.

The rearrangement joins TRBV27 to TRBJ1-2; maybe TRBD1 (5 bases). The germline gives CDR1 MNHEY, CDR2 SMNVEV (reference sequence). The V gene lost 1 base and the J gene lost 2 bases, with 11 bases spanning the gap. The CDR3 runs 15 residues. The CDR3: CASSLFTGENYGYTF. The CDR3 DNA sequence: TGTGCCAGCAGTTTATTTACGGGGGAAAACTATGGCTACACCTTC.

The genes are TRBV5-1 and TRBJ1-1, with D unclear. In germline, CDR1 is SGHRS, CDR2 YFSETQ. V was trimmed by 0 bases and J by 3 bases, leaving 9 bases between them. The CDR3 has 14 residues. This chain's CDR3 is CASSLEALDTEAFF. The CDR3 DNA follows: TGCGCCAGCAGCTTGGAAGCCCTGGACACTGAAGCTTTCTTT.